The source of this T cell receptor (beta chain) is a study of T cells in Graves' hyperthyroidism and ophthalmopathy. Study results and caveats: A model using 13 V-J features told ophthalmopathy apart from stable hyperthyroidism. The model anticipated ophthalmopathy a median about six months pre-onset.

TCR beta CDR3 regions were amplified from RNA. First-round RT-PCR targeting the TCR CDR3 was performed with the HTBI primer set. TCRdb re-derived calls from the multiplex PCR reads in MiXCR, one entry per CDR3 protein. The table records hundreds of thousands of distinct CDR3 sequences, about a third of them present only once. Germline assignment: CDR1 SQVTM and CDR2 ANQGSEA. The CDR3 is 13 amino acids. Trimming took off 4 bases at V and 6 bases at J, with 15 bases between the two ends. Out of 10 ml of fresh peripheral blood came the PBMCs. The sample holds a few counts of this clonotype. What it binds is not known.

What was sequenced was blood. The TCR sequence derives from a woman aged 40 to 50 with Graves' hyperthyroidism. The chain is built from TRBV29-1 and TRBJ1-1, with D maybe TRBD1 (5 bases). The DNA for the CDR3 is TGCAGCGTTGCCGGGACCTTGGGGTCTGAAGCTTTCTTT. Translation: CSVAGTLGSEAFF.